Sequencing of this TCR beta chain was carried out in a study of T cell clonotyping in hematopoietic cell transplantation. Study outcomes and limitations: Recipient TCR diversity dropped after transplant; expanded clonotypes rose from day 30 to 180. Without cell sorting, CD4 versus CD8 contributions remain unresolved.

CDR1 and CDR2 (germline): GTSNPN, SVGIG (reference sequence). Trimming shortened V by 2 bases and J by 10 bases, and 32 bases separated the two germline ends. The CDR3 contains 18 residues. Blood collection times were about day -28 and days 30, 100, 180 posttransplant. Assay: immunoSEQ multiplex PCR; the TCRdb copy retains only in-frame clones and omits some. The sample lists roughly 4,100 clones, about 95% occurring once. A single count supports this clone. The antigen is undetermined. The V gene is TRBV30, the J gene TRBJ1-1; perhaps TRBD1 as D (6 bases). This clonotype was sampled from a male patient between 45 and 60 years old who had an allogeneic stem cell transplant from a related donor, so the T cells may come from the graft donor. Some clones in this sample may be carry-over from other donors' samples. The sequencing here drew on PBMCs, taken 30 days after allogeneic stem cell transplant. The CDR3 region has the DNA TGTGCCTGGAGTCCTAAACCCTCGGGGGACACGGTCGGCGGGGTAGCTTTCTTT. Translating gives CAWSPKPSGDTVGGVAFF.